This T cell receptor beta chain stems from a study of shared clonotypes between healthy human individuals. As concerns this clone: Its antigen is unidentified.

Whole-study results and caveats: The sole specimen, blood, was sampled, and tissue repertoires likely differ.

Germline V gene lookup returns CDR1 SGHRS and CDR2 YFSETQ. This CDR3 has 15 residues. Trimming shortened V by 1 base and J by 7 bases, and 15 bases separated the two germline ends. Naive CD8 isolation took CD45RO-negative cells positively selected for CCR7 and excluded terminally differentiated effector memory CD45RA+ cells. There were no recent acute infections or vaccinations among the donors, who were healthy HIV-negative adults. For each subset, genomic DNA was distributed in equal portions over several immunoSEQ plates. Using immunoSEQ multiplex PCR, the repertoire was profiled, and TCRdb retains in-frame clones only, with some absent. The sample consists of some 2,100,000 clones, about 92% of them appearing once.

J is TRBJ2-1 and V is TRBV5-1; TRBD2 might be the D (6 bases). The receptor was isolated from a man younger than 35 in good health. Some clones in this sample may be carry-over from other donors' samples. Sequences were obtained from naive CD8+ T cells from PBMCs. The chain's CDR3 is CASSLNTGVRNEQFF. The CDR3 nucleotides are TGCGCCAGCAGCTTGAACACGGGAGTGAGGAATGAGCAGTTCTTC.